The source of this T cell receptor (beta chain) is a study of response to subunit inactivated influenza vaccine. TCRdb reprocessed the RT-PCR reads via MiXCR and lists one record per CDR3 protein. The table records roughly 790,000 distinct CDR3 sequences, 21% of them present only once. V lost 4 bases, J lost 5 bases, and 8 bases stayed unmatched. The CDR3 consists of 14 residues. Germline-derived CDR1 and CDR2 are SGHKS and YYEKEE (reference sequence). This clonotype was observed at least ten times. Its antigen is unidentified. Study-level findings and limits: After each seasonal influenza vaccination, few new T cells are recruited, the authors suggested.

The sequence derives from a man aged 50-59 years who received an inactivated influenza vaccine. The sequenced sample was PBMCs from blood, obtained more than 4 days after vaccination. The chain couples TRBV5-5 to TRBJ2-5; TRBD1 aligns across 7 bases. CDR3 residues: CASSRNRGGETQYF. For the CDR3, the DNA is TGTGCCAGCAGCAGAAACAGGGGTGGCGAGACCCAGTACTTC.